This paragraph reports one T cell receptor beta chain. Its antigen is undetermined. TCRdb reanalysed the 5' RACE reads using MiXCR and keeps one entry per CDR3 protein. In the table there are about 540,000 distinct CDR3 sequences, roughly 20% of which are singletons. This record belongs to a study of T-cell memory formation after mild COVID-19. This CDR3 is built from 14 residues. Looked up from germline, CDR1 is DFQATT and CDR2 is SNEGSKA (reference sequence). V lost 2 bases, J lost 4 bases, and 3 bases stayed unmatched. Regarding the study as a whole: For contracting clones, CD4+ ones sat mainly in CM and EM, CD8+ in EMRA.

The sequencing input was PBMCs or a T cell subset sorted from them (not recorded which). The receptor was derived from an adult woman who had mild COVID-19 (a few samples of this study predate the infection). Cell type and time point are not known. V and J are TRBV20-1 and TRBJ1-2; the match to TRBD1 covers 11 bases. The CDR3 coding sequence is TGCAGTGCTAGATCGGGGACAGGGGGCTATGGCTACACCTTC. The encoded protein is CSARSGTGGYGYTF.